Listed here are 32 T cell receptor beta chains from one sample, sequenced in a study of quantifying T cell responses using KT2 cells. The overall study: TCR alpha and beta constant-region primers primed reverse transcription of RNA.

A single-stranded UMI oligo with SP2 sequence was ligated to cDNA 3' ends. An equimolar mix of RC1.1 and RC1.2 primed the beta chain across TRBC1 and TRBC2. TCRdb ran MiXCR on the UMI-ligation and nested PCR reads and lists one entry per CDR3 protein. The data show about 30,000 distinct CDR3 sequences, with 7.3% seen just once and approximately 15% held by the top ten. The sample comprised PBMCs spiked with cells of the T cell clone KT2. These receptors originate from a human donor.

This clonotype appeared many times. CDR3 bases: TGTGCCAGCAGCGTGGGGGCCCATAGCAATCAGCCCCAGCATTTT. Translation: CASSVGAHSNQPQHF. The J gene is TRBJ1-5, the V gene TRBV9, with D possibly TRBD1 on 6 matching bases. Germline CDR1 reads SGDLS; CDR2 reads YYNGEE. The length of the CDR3 is 15 residues. V lost 2 bases and J lost 0, with 9 bases in between.

This clonotype was observed at least ten times. The genes are TRBV12-3 or TRBV12-4 and TRBJ1-3, with a weak D call TRBD1 (5 bases). Trimming took off 7 bases at V and 4 bases at J, with 17 bases between the two ends. The CDR3 consists of 15 residues. DNA of the CDR3: TGTGCCAGCAATCCAAGGGGAGCGGAGGGAAACACCATATATTTT. Translation: CASNPRGAEGNTIYF.

The chain couples TRBV12-3 or TRBV12-4 to TRBJ2-1; no clear D gene. V was pared by 6 bases and J by 4 bases, with 7 bases between. The CDR3 is 12 amino acids. CDR3: CASSLEYNEQFF. In DNA, the CDR3 is TGTGCCAGCAGCCTCGAGTACAATGAGCAGTTCTTC.

By share, this clonotype counts as medium-sized (0.01 to 0.1%). This sequence joins TRBV7-9 and TRBJ1-2; 9 positions match TRBD1. Germline V gene lookup returns CDR1 SEHNR and CDR2 FQNEAQ (reference sequence). With V trimmed by 6 bases and J by 2 bases, 4 bases remained unmatched. The CDR3 spans 14 residues. The CDR3 spells CASRIGTGNYGYTF. CDR3 DNA sequence: TGTGCCAGCAGAATTGGGACAGGGAACTATGGCTACACCTTC.

This clonotype has at least ten counts. The CDR3 DNA sequence: TGTGCCAGCACCCCTGATGGAGGAGAGACCCAGTACTTC. Its protein is CASTPDGGETQYF. The gene calls are TRBV12-3 or TRBV12-4 and TRBJ2-5, with a possible D match to TRBD2 (5 bases). The CDR3 contains 13 residues. V was cut by 7 bases and J by 4 bases, with 13 bases left in between.

The rearrangement uses TRBV5-1 and TRBJ2-1, with 10 bases fitting TRBD2. Germline V gives CDR1 SGHRS, CDR2 YFSETQ. Trimming took 0 bases from V and 7 from J; bases not matched to a gene: 4. CDR3 length: 15 amino acids. CDR3 in amino acids: CASSLAAGGWNEQFF. The CDR3 region has the DNA TGCGCCAGCAGCTTGGCAGCGGGAGGGTGGAATGAGCAGTTCTTC.

The J gene is TRBJ1-1, the V gene TRBV18, with D uncertain. CDR1 is KGHSH and CDR2 is LQKENI in the germline V gene. The CDR3 consists of 14 residues. Trimming pared 4 bases from V and 4 bases from J, leaving 13 bases between. CDR3 DNA: TGTGCCAGCTCACAGGCCTCAAGGCCCACTGAAGCTTTCTTT. Its translation: CASSQASRPTEAFF. The complete variable domain, with remaining parts taken from reference TRBV18 and TRBJ1-1, reads NAGVMQNPRHLVRRRGQEARLRCSPMKGHSHVYWYRQLPEEGLKFMVYLQKENIIDESGMPKERFSAEFPKEGPSILRIQQVVRGDSAAYFCASSQASRPTEAFFGQGTRLTVV.

In this sample, this clonotype turned up many times. The chain combines TRBV3-1 with TRBJ1-1; D is possibly TRBD1 (5 bases). This CDR3 is built from 14 residues. Trimming took 1 base from V and 4 from J, leaving 10 bases between them. CDR1 LGHDT and CDR2 YNNKEL come from the germline V gene (reference sequence). Here the CDR3 DNA reads TGTGCCAGCAGCCAAGTCAGGGCCGGCACTGAAGCTTTCTTT. This sequence encodes CASSQVRAGTEAFF.

This clonotype was recorded at least ten times. The rearrangement uses TRBV5-1 and TRBJ2-6; D remains unclear. V lost 1 base and J 4 bases, leaving 6 bases between the germline ends. Germline V gene sequence: CDR1 SGHRS, CDR2 YFSETQ. The CDR3 covers 14 residues. CDR3 nucleotides: TGCGCCAGCAGCTTGCTTCCGGGGGCCAACGTCCTGACTTTC. The encoded protein is CASSLLPGANVLTF.

In its sample, this clonotype is medium-sized. The chain couples TRBV29-1 to TRBJ2-1, with 8 bases fitting TRBD1. The CDR3 sequence is 15 residues long. Trimming took 6 bases from V and 0 from J; bases not matched to a gene: 7. Per germline, CDR1 SQVTM and CDR2 ANQGSEA. CDR3 DNA sequence: TGCAGCGTAGGACAGGGACACAGCTCCTACAATGAGCAGTTCTTC. Translation gives CSVGQGHSSYNEQFF.

Concerning this clonotype itself: This sequence may be a read error, since a much larger clone differs from it by one base. The chain uses TRBV12-3 or TRBV12-4 and TRBJ2-6, with D perhaps matching TRBD1 (6 bases). This CDR3 has 13 amino acids. The CDR3 loop reads CATGALGADVLTF. In nucleotides, the CDR3 is TGTGCCACCGGGGCGTTGGGGGCCGACGTCCTGACTTTC.

The sample holds many counts of this clonotype. The gene calls are TRBV15 and TRBJ2-7; a possible D gene is TRBD2 (5 bases). CDR1 and CDR2 (germline): LNHNV, YYDKDF (reference sequence). The CDR3 is made up of 14 amino acids. Deletions cut 5 bases from V and 5 bases from J, with 16 bases between. The CDR3 DNA reads TGTGCCACCAGCGCCCGAAGAGGGAGCAACGAGCAGTACTTC. Translation gives CATSARRGSNEQYF.

This clonotype was detected ten times or more. The rearrangement uses TRBV25-1 and TRBJ1-1; D remains ambiguous. V was shortened by 4 bases and J by 4 bases, with 13 bases between the two germline ends. The CDR3 is made up of 14 amino acids. The germline gives CDR1 MGHDK, CDR2 SYGVNS. The CDR3 here is CASSGWASGTEAFF. The CDR3 DNA follows: TGTGCCAGCAGTGGCTGGGCGTCGGGCACTGAAGCTTTCTTT.

The rearrangement joins TRBV3-1 to TRBJ2-6, with D possibly TRBD1 on 6 matching bases. V was trimmed by 4 bases and J by 2 bases, leaving 15 bases between them. CDR3 length equals 17 residues. CDR1 and CDR2 (germline): LGHDT, YNNKEL (reference sequence). CDR3 coding DNA: TGTGCCAGCAGCCCCTATCGGACAGCGGCTGGGGCCAACGTCCTGACTTTC. This translates into CASSPYRTAAGANVLTF.

This clonotype has a count of ten or more. V and J are TRBV24-1 and TRBJ2-1; D remains ambiguous. From germline, CDR1 is KGHDR and CDR2 SFDVKD. This CDR3 contains 11 residues. V was shortened by 10 bases and J by 4 bases, with 7 bases between the two germline ends. CDR3 sequence: CATAQYNEQFF. The CDR3 DNA is TGTGCCACGGCGCAGTACAATGAGCAGTTCTTC.

The V and J genes are TRBV27 and TRBJ2-1, with D possibly matching TRBD1 (5 bases). Trimming took 2 bases from V and 6 from J, leaving 17 bases between them. The CDR3 runs 16 residues. Germline CDR1 MNHEY, CDR2 SMNVEV (reference sequence). CDR3 region: CASSLTGSPVSNEQFF. CDR3 coding DNA: TGTGCCAGCAGTTTAACAGGCAGCCCCGTTAGCAATGAGCAGTTCTTC.

This clonotype was seen ten or more times. This chain links TRBV20-1 with TRBJ1-5, with unresolved D. The CDR3 covers 14 residues. Germline CDR1 is DFQATT and CDR2 is SNEGSKA (reference sequence). V was cut by 2 bases and J by 1 base, with 9 bases left in between. CDR3 loop: CSARLGQSNQPQHF. The CDR3 DNA follows: TGCAGTGCTAGACTCGGGCAGAGCAATCAGCCCCAGCATTTT.

At least ten counts were recorded for this clonotype. V usage is TRBV15 and J usage is TRBJ1-3; D perhaps matches TRBD1 (6 bases). The CDR3 runs to 16 residues. V dropped 0 bases and J dropped 4 bases, with 13 bases sitting between them. Per the germline V gene, CDR1 is LNHNV and CDR2 is YYDKDF (reference sequence). The CDR3 loop reads CATSRDRGVGGNTIYF. CDR3 sequence (DNA): TGTGCCACCAGCAGAGATAGGGGGGTGGGCGGAAACACCATATATTTT.

The J gene is TRBJ2-2, the V gene TRBV2; 7 bases are a match to TRBD2. V lost 2 bases and J lost 9; bases outside the gene matches: 6. CDR1 and CDR2 (germline): SNHLY, FYNNEI. This CDR3 contains 14 residues. DNA of the CDR3: TGTGCCAGCAGTGAATGGCGGGAGACCCGGGAGCTGTTTTTT. Translated: CASSEWRETRELFF.

This clonotype has at least ten counts. CDR3 residues: CSVGQMNTEAFF. As DNA, the CDR3 is TGCAGCGTAGGACAGATGAACACTGAAGCTTTCTTT. This chain joins TRBV29-1 and TRBJ1-1, with a weak D call TRBD1 (6 bases). Germline V CDR1 and CDR2: SQVTM, ANQGSEA. With 6 bases removed from V and 0 bases from J, the gap between germline ends came to 8 bases. CDR3 size: 12 residues.

In its sample, this clonotype was seen a few times. The V call is TRBV29-1, the J call TRBJ1-1, with D perhaps matching TRBD1 (5 bases). This CDR3 has 13 amino acids. The V end was cut by 6 bases, the J end by 0 bases, with 11 bases between. Germline loops: CDR1 SQVTM, CDR2 ANQGSEA. CDR3 loop: CSVAGTLNTEAFF. Here the CDR3 DNA reads TGCAGCGTAGCCGGGACCTTGAACACTGAAGCTTTCTTT.

In this sample, this clonotype turned up many times. The chain joins TRBV7-2 to TRBJ1-3; TRBD1 agrees at 8 bases. The CDR3 is 16 residues long. From germline, CDR1 is SGHTA and CDR2 FQGNSA. Unmatched junction bases numbered 3, after V lost 2 bases and J lost 0 bases. The CDR3, as DNA: TGTGCCAGCAGCTTAACAGGGGGGAGCTCTGGAAACACCATATATTTT. Its translation is CASSLTGGSSGNTIYF.

The CDR3 DNA sequence: TGTGCCAGCAGCCCAGGGGGGCTGAGGAAGGAGACCCAGTACTTC. Translation: CASSPGGLRKETQYF. The chain combines TRBV14 with TRBJ2-5; TRBD1 might be the D (7 bases). CDR1 SGHDN and CDR2 FVKESK come from the germline V gene. Trimming removed 4 bases at V and 5 bases at J, with 17 bases between. CDR3 length equals 15 residues.

This clonotype was counted many times. V usage is TRBV29-1 and J usage is TRBJ1-2; TRBD1 matches at 9 bases. In germline, CDR1 is SQVTM, CDR2 ANQGSEA. The V gene end was trimmed by 8 bases and the J gene end by 4 bases; junction bases not matched to a gene: 8. The CDR3 totals 13 residues. Here the CDR3 reads CSITGTGPYGYTF. CDR3 nucleotides: TGCAGCATTACCGGGACAGGGCCCTATGGCTACACCTTC.

A note on this clonotype: Its ends do not fully match the called genes, so a read error is possible. This chain connects TRBV6-6 to TRBJ1-5; D may be TRBD1 (5 bases). The V gene's germline CDR1 is MNHNY and CDR2 SVGAGI (reference sequence). The length of the CDR3 is 15 residues. CDR3 sequence reads: CASRPGLFSNKPQHF. The DNA of the CDR3 is TGTGCCAGCAGACCGGGACTCTTTAGCAATAAGCCCCAGCATTTT.

This clonotype was counted only a few times. The chain joins TRBV11-2 to TRBJ2-3, with D possibly TRBD2 on 6 matching bases. Germline values: CDR1 SGHAT, CDR2 FQNNGV. This CDR3 is built from 15 residues. V lost 4 bases to trimming and J lost 0 bases, with 11 bases between them. CDR3 loop: CASSSGLPSTDTQYF. CDR3 DNA: TGTGCCAGCAGCTCGGGACTGCCTAGCACAGATACGCAGTATTTT.

This clonotype was picked up one time. The V and J genes are TRBV6-1 and TRBJ2-1, with 11 bases lining up with TRBD2. CDR1 and CDR2 from the germline V gene are MNHNS and SASEGT. CDR3 size: 15 residues. V gave up 4 bases and J gave up 9 bases; unmatched junction bases: 8. The CDR3 reads CASSGPGLAVVEQFF. Written as DNA, the CDR3 is TGTGCCAGCAGTGGCCCGGGACTAGCGGTAGTTGAGCAGTTCTTC.

This clonotype was observed a few times. V usage is TRBV10-3 and J usage is TRBJ2-3; 8 bases match TRBD1. J gave up 5 bases and V 4 bases, and 5 bases lay outside the gene matches. Germline assignment: CDR1 ENHRY and CDR2 SYGVKD. CDR3 length: 14 residues. In nucleotides, the CDR3 is TGTGCCATCAGTGGGACAGGGAAGGGAGATACGCAGTATTTT. Amino acids: CAISGTGKGDTQYF.

V is TRBV20-1 and J is TRBJ2-6; D not certain. Germline lookup yields CDR1 DFQATT and CDR2 SNEGSKA (reference sequence). This CDR3 has 13 amino acids. Trimming cost V 0 bases and J 4 bases, with 4 bases left between them. CDR3 residues: CSARDRGANVLTF. The CDR3 region has the DNA TGCAGTGCTAGAGATCGGGGGGCCAACGTCCTGACTTTC.

V is TRBV5-1 and J is TRBJ2-3; maybe TRBD1 (6 bases). Trimming stripped 0 bases from V and 4 bases from J, with 6 bases between. In germline, CDR1 is SGHRS, CDR2 YFSETQ. The CDR3 contains 13 residues. CDR3: CASSLGTADTQYF. Written as DNA, the CDR3 is TGCGCCAGCAGCTTGGGGACAGCAGATACGCAGTATTTT.

This clonotype was counted between two and nine times. The chain combines TRBV7-9 with TRBJ1-4; D remains unclear. Looked up from germline, CDR1 is SEHNR and CDR2 is FQNEAQ (reference sequence). The CDR3 totals 14 residues. V lost 3 bases and J lost 1, with 6 bases in between. CDR3 coding DNA: TGTGCCAGCAGCTTGAAAGGAACTAATGAAAAACTGTTTTTT. Translation: CASSLKGTNEKLFF.

The chain is built from TRBV3-1 and TRBJ2-3, with TRBD2 as a possible D gene (5 bases). The germline V gene encodes CDR1 LGHDT and CDR2 YNNKEL (reference sequence). V was pared by 2 bases and J by 5 bases, with 11 bases between. This CDR3 has 14 amino acids. CDR3 bases: TGTGCCAGCAGCCAAAGGAAGGGAGTAGATACGCAGTATTTT. This sequence encodes CASSQRKGVDTQYF.